This TCR beta chain derives from a study of T cell repertoires in cytomegalovirus infection. As for the study in general: Matching HLA type, along with CMV infection, was indicated by public TCR beta signatures.

This clonotype was counted only a few times. V shed 3 bases and J shed 12 bases, with 14 bases lying between them. CDR3 length equals 13 residues. Germline V gene data show CDR1 as MDHEN and CDR2 as SYDVKM. TCRdb passed the reads through MiXCR, listing each CDR3 protein once. Among hundreds of thousands of distinct CDR3 sequences listed, about 24% were seen once. The genes are TRBV28 and TRBJ1-4; possibly TRBD1 for D (5 bases). Source material: CD8+ T cells from PBMCs. The receptor was derived from a human donor in good health (CMV status not recorded). Some clones in this sample may be carry-over from other donors' samples. The CDR3 DNA reads TGTGCCAGCAGTTTCACCGGGACTTCGGAACTGTTTTTT. Amino acids: CASSFTGTSELFF.